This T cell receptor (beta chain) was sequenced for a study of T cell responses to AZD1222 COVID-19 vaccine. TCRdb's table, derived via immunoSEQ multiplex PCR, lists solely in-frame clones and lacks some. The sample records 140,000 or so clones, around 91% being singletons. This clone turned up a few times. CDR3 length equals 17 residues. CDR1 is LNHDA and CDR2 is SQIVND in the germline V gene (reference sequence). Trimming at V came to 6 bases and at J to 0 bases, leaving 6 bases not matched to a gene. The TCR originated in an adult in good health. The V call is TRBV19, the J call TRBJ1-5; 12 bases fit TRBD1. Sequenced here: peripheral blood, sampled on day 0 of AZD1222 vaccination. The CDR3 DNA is TGTGCCAGTAGCCCCGGGACAGGGGGCCTTAGCAATCAGCCCCAGCATTTT. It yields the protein CASSPGTGGLSNQPQHF.